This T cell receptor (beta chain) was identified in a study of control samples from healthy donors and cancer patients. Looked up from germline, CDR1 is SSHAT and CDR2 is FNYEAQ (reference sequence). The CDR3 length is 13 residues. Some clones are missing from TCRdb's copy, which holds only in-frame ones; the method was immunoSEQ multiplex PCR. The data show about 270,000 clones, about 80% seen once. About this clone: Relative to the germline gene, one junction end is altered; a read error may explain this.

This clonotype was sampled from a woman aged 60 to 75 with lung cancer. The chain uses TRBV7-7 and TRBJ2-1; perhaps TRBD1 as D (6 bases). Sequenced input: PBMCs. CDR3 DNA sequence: TGTGCTAGCAGCCTGGACAGAAACAATGAGCAGTTCTTC. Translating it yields CASSLDRNNEQFF.